Below are 26 T cell receptor beta chains sequenced from a single sample in a study of blood T cell repertoires in COVID-19. Using immunoSEQ multiplex PCR, the repertoire was profiled, and TCRdb retains in-frame clones only, with some absent. This repertoire shows about 40,000 clones, over 80% found once; its top ten account for 15% to 18%. The specimen was peripheral blood. All receptors come from a woman in her twenties or thirties in a cohort sampled during active COVID-19.

V gene TRBV19 combines with J gene TRBJ2-1; 13 bases are shared with TRBD2. The CDR3 covers 17 residues. V was pared by 3 bases and J by 2 bases, with 4 bases of the junction left unmatched. Germline CDR1 reads LNHDA; CDR2 reads SQIVND (reference sequence). The CDR3 nucleotides read TGTGCCAGTAGTATGAGACTAGCGGGAGGAGCCTACAATGAGCAGTTCTTC. Protein product: CASSMRLAGGAYNEQFF.

The chain is built from TRBV11-2 and TRBJ1-1; the match to TRBD1 covers 7 bases. With 5 bases clipped from V and 4 bases from J, the junction kept 10 bases outside the gene matches. Germline-derived CDR1 and CDR2 are SGHAT and FQNNGV. This CDR3 contains 15 residues. CDR3 amino acids: CASSEQGILSTEAFF. DNA for the CDR3: TGTGCCAGCAGCGAACAGGGGATTCTTTCCACTGAAGCTTTCTTT.

This chain connects TRBV27 to TRBJ2-7, with 9 bases aligning to TRBD2. V shed 2 bases and J 0 bases; nucleotides not matched to a gene: 14. In germline, CDR1 is MNHEY, CDR2 SMNVEV (reference sequence). The CDR3 spans 19 residues. DNA of the CDR3: TGTGCCAGCAGTTTAATGAGCAGGGGACTTAGCGGGAGCTCCTACGAGCAGTACTTC. Translating it yields CASSLMSRGLSGSSYEQYF.

V usage is TRBV4-1 and J usage is TRBJ1-2; 7 bases fit TRBD1. J lost 4 bases, V lost 4 bases, and 9 bases had no gene match. Germline lookup yields CDR1 MGHRA and CDR2 YSYEKL. The CDR3 consists of 15 residues. The CDR3: CASSLTTGAPYGYTF. DNA for the CDR3: TGCGCCAGCAGCCTGACCACAGGGGCTCCCTATGGCTACACCTTC.

This chain connects TRBV19 to TRBJ2-7, with 7 bases fitting TRBD2. The CDR3 spans 15 residues. Looked up from germline, CDR1 is LNHDA and CDR2 is SQIVND (reference sequence). V gave up 3 bases and J gave up 4 bases; unmatched junction bases: 9. CDR3 region: CASSIGGSSKYEQYF. The CDR3, as DNA: TGTGCCAGTAGTATCGGCGGGAGTTCAAAGTACGAGCAGTACTTC.

V gene TRBV6-5 combines with J gene TRBJ2-7, with 10 bases matching TRBD2. The CDR3 totals 14 residues. The germline gives CDR1 MNHEY, CDR2 SVGAGI. V was clipped by 6 bases and J by 7 bases; unmatched bases: 9. CDR3 bases: TGTGCCAGCAGCGGAGCGGGAGGGCCGCGGGAGCAGTACTTC. It specifies CASSGAGGPREQYF.

The rearrangement uses TRBV9 and TRBJ1-2; possible D gene TRBD1, 5 bases. Germline loops: CDR1 SGDLS, CDR2 YYNGEE. Trimming took off 0 bases at V and 4 bases at J, with 16 bases between the two ends. The CDR3 loop spans 16 amino acids. CDR3 loop: CASSVGVREGSYGYTF. CDR3 coding DNA: TGTGCCAGCAGCGTAGGCGTCAGGGAGGGGAGCTATGGCTACACCTTC.

This clone was seen only a few times. The J gene is TRBJ2-2, the V gene TRBV6-1; D is uncertain. Germline CDR1 MNHNS, CDR2 SASEGT. This CDR3 is 12 amino acids long. Deletions cut 2 bases from V and 6 bases from J, with 4 bases between. The CDR3 sequence is CASSELPGELFF. The CDR3 DNA reads as TGTGCCAGCAGTGAACTACCCGGGGAGCTGTTTTTT.

The chain links TRBV28 to TRBJ2-7; TRBD2 aligns across 7 bases. The CDR3 spans 15 residues. The germline CDR1 and CDR2 sequences are MDHEN and SYDVKM. With V trimmed by 3 bases and J by 3 bases, 8 bases remained unmatched. The DNA of the CDR3 is TGTGCCAGCAGTTTGGGGCGGGAGACGGTCTACGAGCAGTACTTC. As protein: CASSLGRETVYEQYF.

This clone is a singleton in its sample. The chain has TRBV6-6 and TRBJ2-2, with 8 nucleotides matching TRBD1. After removal of 6 bases from V and 5 bases from J, the junction contained 11 bases not matched to a gene. The CDR3 is made up of 16 amino acids. Germline assignment: CDR1 MNHNY and CDR2 SVGAGI (reference sequence). The CDR3 sequence: CASRPLAGGSTGELFF. In DNA, the CDR3 is TGTGCCAGCAGGCCTTTGGCAGGGGGCTCGACCGGGGAGCTGTTTTTT.

The CDR3 DNA follows: TGTGCCAGTAGCCGCTACGATAGAGAGACCCAGTACTTC. Protein sequence: CASSRYDRETQYF. The chain carries TRBV19 and TRBJ2-5; D not certain. The length of the CDR3 is 13 residues. The V and J ends lost 6 bases and 4 bases respectively, with 12 bases between them. The germline V gene encodes CDR1 LNHDA and CDR2 SQIVND (reference sequence).

The chain combines TRBV9 with TRBJ2-2; D perhaps matches TRBD2 (6 bases). The germline V gene has CDR1 SGDLS and CDR2 YYNGEE. Trimming pared 1 base from V and 0 bases from J, leaving 7 bases between. CDR3 size: 15 residues. This CDR3 reads CASSVTGANTGELFF. CDR3 bases: TGTGCCAGCAGCGTAACGGGGGCGAACACCGGGGAGCTGTTTTTT.

This chain uses TRBV29-1 with TRBJ2-5; D perhaps matches TRBD2 (5 bases). The V gene lost 3 bases and the J gene lost 2 bases, with 13 bases spanning the gap. This CDR3 is 14 amino acids long. The germline V gene has CDR1 SQVTM and CDR2 ANQGSEA. Here the CDR3 reads CSVDGGPRQETQYF. Here the CDR3 DNA reads TGCAGCGTTGACGGCGGGCCGCGACAAGAGACCCAGTACTTC.

The chain has TRBV15 and TRBJ2-3, with TRBD2 as a possible D gene (6 bases). V dropped 6 bases and J dropped 8 bases, with 12 bases sitting between them. Germline V gene lookup returns CDR1 LNHNV and CDR2 YYDKDF (reference sequence). CDR3 length: 12 residues. The CDR3 reads CATRQAGGTQYF. CDR3 nucleotides: TGTGCCACCAGGCAGGCCGGGGGTACGCAGTATTTT.

The chain couples TRBV5-6 to TRBJ2-7, with 8 bases lining up with TRBD1. Looked up from germline, CDR1 is SGHDT and CDR2 is YYEEEE. Losses at the gene ends were 6 bases for V and 5 bases for J; bases not matched to a gene: 13. This CDR3 spans 15 amino acids. This CDR3 is CASISLDREVHEQYF. The CDR3 nucleotides are TGTGCCAGCATCTCCTTGGACAGGGAGGTCCACGAGCAGTACTTC.

The chain recombines TRBV14 with TRBJ2-1; 14 positions agree with TRBD2. This CDR3 is 22 amino acids long. Germline lookup yields CDR1 SGHDN and CDR2 FVKESK. V was pared by 1 base and J by 8 bases, with 22 bases of the junction left unmatched. CDR3 in DNA: TGTGCCAGCAGCCAAGGGATCAGGGGAACCGGGACTAGCGGGAGATGGGGAGATGAGCAGTTCTTC. This translates into CASSQGIRGTGTSGRWGDEQFF.

This rearrangement joins TRBV3-1 (or the pseudogene TRBV3-2) to TRBJ1-1; 7 bases are shared with TRBD1. Losses at the gene ends were 3 bases for V and 2 bases for J; bases not matched to a gene: 6. CDR1 is LGHDT, CDR2 YNNKEL, per germline (reference sequence). There are 15 residues in the CDR3. CDR3 nucleotides: TGTGCCAGCAGCCAGTTAGGGGGCCGTAACACTGAAGCTTTCTTT. Protein: CASSQLGGRNTEAFF.

This chain uses TRBV24-1 with TRBJ1-2, with D unclear. The CDR3 length is 14 residues. Trimming took off 6 bases at V and 7 bases at J, with 17 bases between the two ends. From germline, CDR1 is KGHDR and CDR2 SFDVKD. The CDR3 reads CATSSQVEATGYTF. DNA for the CDR3: TGTGCCACCAGTAGTCAAGTCGAGGCGACTGGCTACACCTTC.

This clone came up a few times. The chain has TRBV11-2 and TRBJ1-6; no firm D call. The V gene lost 3 bases and the J gene lost 9 bases, with 12 bases spanning the gap. Germline V gives CDR1 SGHAT, CDR2 FQNNGV. The CDR3 loop spans 14 amino acids. CDR3 loop: CASSFFQTSSPLHF. The CDR3 DNA reads as TGTGCCAGCAGCTTTTTCCAAACGAGTTCACCCCTCCACTTT.

This clone was recorded only once. The V gene is TRBV5-1, the J gene TRBJ2-2; no clear D. The germline V gene encodes CDR1 SGHRS and CDR2 YFSETQ. The CDR3 consists of 16 residues. Deletions cut 4 bases from V and 1 base from J, with 14 bases between. The CDR3 reads CASSHYLAQNTGELFF. CDR3 coding DNA: TGCGCCAGCAGCCACTACTTAGCTCAGAACACCGGGGAGCTGTTTTTT.

The chain joins TRBV10-2 to TRBJ1-1, with TRBD1 as a possible D gene (6 bases). Trimming removed 7 bases from V and 8 bases from J, with 17 bases in between. Per germline, CDR1 WSHSY and CDR2 SAAADI. CDR3 size: 13 residues. The DNA for the CDR3 is TGCGCCAGCAACCAACAGGGTGGGGGCGAAGCTTTCTTT. Translating gives CASNQQGGGEAFF.

The chain uses TRBV9 and TRBJ2-5; 7 positions agree with TRBD1. Germline V gene sequence: CDR1 SGDLS, CDR2 YYNGEE. This CDR3 is built from 17 residues. Trimming at V came to 3 bases and at J to 5 bases, leaving 16 bases not matched to a gene. The CDR3 spells CASSERKIAGGSETQYF. The DNA for the CDR3 is TGTGCCAGCAGCGAACGTAAAATCGCAGGGGGAAGTGAGACCCAGTACTTC.

CDR3 amino acids: CATSRDAETQYF. The DNA of the CDR3 is TGTGCCACCAGCAGAGATGCGGAGACCCAGTACTTC. The chain links TRBV15 to TRBJ2-5; D gene uncertain. The CDR3 spans 12 residues. Germline lookup yields CDR1 LNHNV and CDR2 YYDKDF (reference sequence). Trimming took 0 bases from V and 5 from J, leaving 4 bases between them.

The chain is built from TRBV7-9 and TRBJ2-7; D may be TRBD1 (6 bases). This CDR3 spans 18 amino acids. CDR1 and CDR2 (germline): SEHNR, FQNEAQ (reference sequence). V lost 5 bases to trimming and J lost 7 bases, with 30 bases between them. Here the CDR3 reads CASSDLLSSGHYTGEQYF. DNA of the CDR3: TGTGCCAGCAGCGACCTTCTCTCCTCGGGACACTATACAGGGGAGCAGTACTTC.

The chain uses TRBV28 and TRBJ1-1, with a possible D match to TRBD1 (5 bases). The CDR3 length is 12 residues. Germline V gives CDR1 MDHEN, CDR2 SYDVKM. V lost 8 bases, J lost 5 bases, and 12 bases lay in between. CDR3 in amino acids: CASGTWGTEAFF. The CDR3, as DNA: TGTGCCAGCGGGACTTGGGGAACTGAAGCTTTCTTT.

V is TRBV5-1 and J is TRBJ1-4; D is unclear. The ends were cut back, 0 bases at V and 8 bases at J, with 14 bases in the middle. CDR1 SGHRS and CDR2 YFSETQ come from the germline V gene. CDR3 length: 15 residues. The CDR3 sequence: CASSLDEGGQEKLFF. CDR3 coding DNA: TGCGCCAGCAGCTTGGACGAAGGCGGCCAAGAAAAACTGTTTTTT.